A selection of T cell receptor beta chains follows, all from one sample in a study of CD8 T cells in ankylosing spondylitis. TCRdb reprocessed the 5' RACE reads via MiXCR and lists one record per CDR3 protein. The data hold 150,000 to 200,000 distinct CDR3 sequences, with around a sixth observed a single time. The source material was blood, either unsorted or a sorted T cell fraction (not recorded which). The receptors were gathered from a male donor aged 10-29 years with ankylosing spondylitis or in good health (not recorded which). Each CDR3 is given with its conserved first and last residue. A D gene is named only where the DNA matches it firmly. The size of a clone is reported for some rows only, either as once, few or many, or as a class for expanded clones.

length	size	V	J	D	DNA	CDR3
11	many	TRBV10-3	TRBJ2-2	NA	TGTGCCATCAGTGAGACCGGGGAGCTGTTTTTT	CAISETGELFF
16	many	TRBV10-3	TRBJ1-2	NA	TGTGCCATCAGTGCTGGTCTAGGCAGGACTGACTATGGCTACACCTTC	CAISAGLGRTDYGYTF
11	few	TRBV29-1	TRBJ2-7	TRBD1	TGCAGCGGAGGGACAGCGTACGAGCAGTACTTC	CSGGTAYEQYF
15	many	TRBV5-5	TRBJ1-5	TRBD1	TGTGCCAGCAGCCCACGGGACAGGCTGCTAGGGCCCCAGCATTTT	CASSPRDRLLGPQHF
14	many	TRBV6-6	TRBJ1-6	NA	TGTGCCAGCAGTTACACAGGGAAGAATTCACCCCTCCACTTT	CASSYTGKNSPLHF
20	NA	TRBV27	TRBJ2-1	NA	TGTGCCAGCAGTACGAGGACAGGAGGTGGGCGGGAGAGCTCCTACAATGAGCAGTTCTTC	CASSTRTGGGRESSYNEQFF
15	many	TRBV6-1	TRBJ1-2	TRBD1	TGTGCCAGCAGTGCGGCACAGGGGGCGGGATATGGCTACACCTTC	CASSAAQGAGYGYTF
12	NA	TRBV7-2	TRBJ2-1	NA	TGTGCCAGCACCCCCCGGCTGGATGAGCAGTTCTTC	CASTPRLDEQFF
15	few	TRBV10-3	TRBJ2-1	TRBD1	TGTGCCATCAGTGGGCAGGGGGCGCGGGGCAATGAGCAGTTCTTC	CAISGQGARGNEQFF
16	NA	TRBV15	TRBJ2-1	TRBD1	TGTGCCACCAGCAGAGAAACGGGCAGGGGGCTGGATGAGCAGTTCTTC	CATSRETGRGLDEQFF
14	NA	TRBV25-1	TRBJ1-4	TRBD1	TGTGCCAGCAGCCTAGGGACAGTTGGGGGAAAACTGTTTTTT	CASSLGTVGGKLFF
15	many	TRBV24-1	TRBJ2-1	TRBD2	TGTGCCACCAGGGGTAGCGGGAGTCGCTACAATGAGCAGTTCTTC	CATRGSGSRYNEQFF
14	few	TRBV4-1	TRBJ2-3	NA	TGCGCCAGCAGCCAAGTTCTGATTGCAGATACGCAGTATTTT	CASSQVLIADTQYF
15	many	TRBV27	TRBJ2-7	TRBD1	TGTGCCAGCAGAAATCAGGGACAGGGGCAATTCGAGCAGTACTTC	CASRNQGQGQFEQYF
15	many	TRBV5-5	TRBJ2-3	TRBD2	TGTGCCAGCAGCTTCGGGGGGACTGCCACAGATACGCAGTATTTT	CASSFGGTATDTQYF
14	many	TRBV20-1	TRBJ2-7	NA	TGCAGTGCTAGAGAACCGACGGGCTCCTACGAGCAGTACTTC	CSAREPTGSYEQYF
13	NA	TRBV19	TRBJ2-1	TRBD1	TGTGCCACACAGGGGTTTACGCACAATGAGCAGTTCTTC	CATQGFTHNEQFF
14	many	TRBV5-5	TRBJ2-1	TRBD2	TGTGCCAGCAGCTTGGGACTAGCGGGCAGCCTGGAGTTCTTC	CASSLGLAGSLEFF
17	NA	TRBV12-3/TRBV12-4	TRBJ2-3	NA	TGTGCCAGCAGTTTAGGGGGTACAGGGTTAGACACAGATACGCAGTATTTT	CASSLGGTGLDTDTQYF
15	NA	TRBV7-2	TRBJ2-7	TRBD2	TGTGCCAGCAGCCCAAGAGTACTAGCGGGCTACGAGCAGTACTTC	CASSPRVLAGYEQYF
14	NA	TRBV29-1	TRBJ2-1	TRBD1	TGCAGCGTCGAAGGACAGGGATACTACAATGAGCAGTTCTTC	CSVEGQGYYNEQFF
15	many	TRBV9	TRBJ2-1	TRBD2	TGTGCCAGCGGAGAGGCGGGAGGGGGGTACAATGAGCAGTTCTTC	CASGEAGGGYNEQFF
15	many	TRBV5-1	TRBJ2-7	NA	TGCGCCAGCAGCAATATACAGGAGAGCTCCTACGAGCAGTACTTC	CASSNIQESSYEQYF
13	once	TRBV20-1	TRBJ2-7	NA	TGCAGTGCTAGGGGTGCCAGCACCTACGAGCAGTACTTC	CSARGASTYEQYF
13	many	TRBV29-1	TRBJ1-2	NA	TGCAGCTACGGGTCAACTTCCAACTATGGCTACACCTTC	CSYGSTSNYGYTF
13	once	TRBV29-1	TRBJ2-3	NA	TGCAGCGTTGAAGTGAAACCGGCAGATACGCAGTATTTT	CSVEVKPADTQYF
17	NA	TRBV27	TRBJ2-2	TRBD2	TGTGCCAGCAGTTTTCCGGAATTAGCGGGAAACACCGGGGAGCTGTTTTTT	CASSFPELAGNTGELFF
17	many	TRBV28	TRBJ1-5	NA	TGTGCCAGCAGTTTATCGCAGGGACCCTGGGTACGGCAGCCCCAGCATTTT	CASSLSQGPWVRQPQHF
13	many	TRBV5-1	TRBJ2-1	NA	TGCGCCAGCAGAGTCACGGTTAACAATGAGCAGTTCTTC	CASRVTVNNEQFF
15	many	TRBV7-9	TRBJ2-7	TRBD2	TGTGCCAGCAGCCCCGAGTGGGGGGGGGCCTACGAGCAGTACTTC	CASSPEWGGAYEQYF
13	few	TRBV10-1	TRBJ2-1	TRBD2	TGCGCCAGCATGATGGGAGGGGAGAATGAGCAGTTCTTC	CASMMGGENEQFF